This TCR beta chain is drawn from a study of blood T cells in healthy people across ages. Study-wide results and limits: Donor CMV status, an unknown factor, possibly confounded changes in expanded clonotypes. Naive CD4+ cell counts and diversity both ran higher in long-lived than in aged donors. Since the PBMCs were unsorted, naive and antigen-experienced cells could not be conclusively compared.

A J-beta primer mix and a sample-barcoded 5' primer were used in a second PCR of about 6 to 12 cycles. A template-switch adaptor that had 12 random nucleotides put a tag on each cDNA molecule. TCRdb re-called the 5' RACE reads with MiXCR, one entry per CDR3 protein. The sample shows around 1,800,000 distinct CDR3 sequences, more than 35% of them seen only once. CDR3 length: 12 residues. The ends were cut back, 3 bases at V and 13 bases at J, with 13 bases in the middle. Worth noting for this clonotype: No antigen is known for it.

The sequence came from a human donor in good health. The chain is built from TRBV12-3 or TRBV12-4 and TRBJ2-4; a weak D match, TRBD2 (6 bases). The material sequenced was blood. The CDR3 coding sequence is TGTGCCAGCAGTTTTGGGGGGATTGAGCAGTACTTC. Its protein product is CASSFGGIEQYF.